The clone carrying this T cell receptor beta chain was detected only a few times. Other DNA sequences in this specimen translate into the identical CDR3. Only in-frame clones appear in the TCRdb table, and some are missing; sequencing was by immunoSEQ multiplex PCR. The table lists about 1 million clones, under 80% of them singletons. The source of the sample is a study of shared clonotypes between healthy human individuals. The length of the CDR3 is 15 residues. After removal of 6 bases from V and 4 bases from J, the junction contained 10 bases not matched to a gene. Germline V gene data show CDR1 as MNHNS and CDR2 as SASEGT.

The J gene is TRBJ2-5, the V gene TRBV6-1; TRBD1 agrees at 8 bases. Material for sequencing was memory CD4+ T cells sorted from blood. Described subset: CD45RA-negative fraction. The sequence was collected from a man aged 18 to 30 in good health. Written as DNA, the CDR3 is TGTGCCAGCAGCGGCAGGGGGACAGGCGGAGAGACCCAGTACTTC. This translates into CASSGRGTGGETQYF.